A selection of T cell receptor beta chains follows, all from one sample in a study of OX40 agonist ivuxolimab in advanced cancers. Assay: immunoSEQ multiplex PCR; the TCRdb copy retains only in-frame clones and omits some. The sample lists some 80,000 clones; approximately 84% were seen once. The specimen was CD4+ or CD8+ T cells sorted from blood, collected in a trial of the OX40 agonist ivuxolimab. Source of these receptors: an adult with an advanced solid tumor such as melanoma, head and neck, liver or kidney cancer. The CDR3 runs from the conserved cysteine through the conserved F or W. The D gene is left open where the match is weak. Only some rows state a clone size, as once, few, many or a class for expanded clones.

CDR3aa | CDR3nt | j_gene | d_gene | abundance | v_gene | len
CASSRQSGQGGQPQHF | TGTGCCAGCAGCCGTCAATCGGGACAGGGGGGACAGCCCCAGCATTTT | TRBJ1-5 | TRBD1 | . | TRBV5-5 | 16
CASRGSYNEQFF | TGTGCCAGCCGAGGCTCCTACAATGAGCAGTTCTTC | TRBJ2-1 | . | . | TRBV2 | 12
CASSLLGQKNEKLFF | TGCGCCAGCAGCTTATTGGGACAGAAAAATGAAAAACTGTTTTTT | TRBJ1-4 | TRBD1 | . | TRBV5-1 | 15
CSVVRGEANEKLFF | TGCAGCGTTGTAAGGGGAGAGGCTAATGAAAAACTGTTTTTT | TRBJ1-4 | . | . | TRBV29-1 | 14
CASSHGTSGNNEQFF | TGTGCCAGCAGCCATGGGACTAGCGGGAACAATGAGCAGTTCTTC | TRBJ2-1 | TRBD2 | . | TRBV11-2 | 15
CASSWGGTDTQYF | TGTGCCAGCAGCTGGGGGGGGACAGATACGCAGTATTTT | TRBJ2-3 | TRBD2 | . | TRBV7-9 | 13
CASSGPSGGISNQPQHF | TGTGCCAGCAGTGGACCTTCAGGGGGCATAAGCAATCAGCCCCAGCATTTT | TRBJ1-5 | TRBD1 | . | TRBV25-1 | 17
CASSTISPEGARSYNEQFF | TGTGCCAGCAGCACAATATCCCCGGAAGGGGCCCGCTCCTACAATGAGCAGTTCTTC | TRBJ2-1 | . | . | TRBV28 | 19
CASRYERGLETQYF | TGTGCCAGCAGATACGAGCGGGGTTTAGAGACCCAGTACTTC | TRBJ2-5 | TRBD2 | few | TRBV2 | 14
CATSRDLGYTDTQYF | TGTGCCACCAGCAGAGATCTAGGGTACACAGATACGCAGTATTTT | TRBJ2-3 | . | . | TRBV15 | 15
CAWSGSGTGGYEQYF | TGTGCCTGGAGTGGATCCGGGACAGGGGGCTACGAGCAGTACTTC | TRBJ2-7 | TRBD1 | . | TRBV30 | 15
CASSQTRDSLYGYTF | TGTGCCAGCAGCCAAACCCGGGACAGCCTGTATGGCTACACCTTC | TRBJ1-2 | TRBD1 | . | TRBV14 | 15
CASNPAGGFEQFF | TGTGCCAGCAACCCAGCGGGAGGTTTTGAGCAGTTCTTC | TRBJ2-1 | TRBD2 | . | TRBV2 | 13
CASSTGTGKSQPQHF | TGTGCCAGTAGTACTGGGACAGGGAAAAGTCAGCCCCAGCATTTT | TRBJ1-5 | TRBD1 | . | TRBV19 | 15
CASREGELRYTEAFF | TGCGCCAGCAGGGAGGGAGAGTTAAGATACACTGAAGCTTTCTTT | TRBJ1-1 | . | . | TRBV4-3 | 15
CASSLLGEGNTEAFF | TGCGCCAGCAGCTTGTTAGGGGAGGGTAACACTGAAGCTTTCTTT | TRBJ1-1 | . | few | TRBV5-1 | 15
CASSQVEGQGDNGYTF | TGTGCCAGCAGCCAAGTAGAGGGACAGGGAGACAACGGCTACACCTTC | TRBJ1-2 | TRBD1 | . | TRBV4-2 | 16
CASSPPGPHNEQFF | TGTGCCAGCAGCCCGCCGGGCCCTCACAATGAGCAGTTCTTC | TRBJ2-1 | . | . | TRBV5-4 | 14
CASSRRTGDEKLFF | TGTGCCAGCAGCCGTAGGACAGGGGATGAAAAACTGTTTTTT | TRBJ1-4 | TRBD1 | . | TRBV7-2 | 14
CASSEGRGRGTEAFF | TGTGCCAGCAGTGAAGGACGGGGACGGGGCACTGAAGCTTTCTTT | TRBJ1-1 | . | . | TRBV6-1 | 15
CASAGPSYNEQFF | TGTGCCAGCGCGGGGCCCTCCTACAATGAGCAGTTCTTC | TRBJ2-1 | . | . | TRBV7-2 | 13
CASSFLGETQYF | TGTGCCAGCAGCTTCCTCGGCGAGACCCAGTACTTC | TRBJ2-5 | . | once | TRBV7-9 | 12
CASSLVGYGYTF | TGTGCCAGCAGCTTAGTGGGTTACGGCTACACCTTC | TRBJ1-2 | . | few | TRBV7-2 | 12
CASSVGVRDTSSGNTIYF | TGTGCCAGCAGCGTAGGCGTCCGGGACACCAGCTCTGGAAACACCATATATTTT | TRBJ1-3 | . | . | TRBV9 | 18
CASSYSGSGANVLTF | TGTGCCAGCAGTTACTCAGGCTCTGGGGCCAACGTCCTGACTTTC | TRBJ2-6 | . | . | TRBV6-5 | 15
CASSDSFSGANVLTF | TGTGCCAGCAGTGACAGCTTTTCTGGGGCCAACGTCCTGACTTTC | TRBJ2-6 | . | . | TRBV6-1 | 15
CASSQEIRRQVPELSYGYTF | TGTGCCAGCAGCCAAGAGATAAGACGGCAGGTTCCAGAGCTTTCCTATGGCTACACCTTC | TRBJ1-2 | . | . | TRBV4-2 | 20
CASSLGTLSGSVYEQYF | TGTGCCAGCAGCTTGGGGACGCTTTCGGGGAGTGTCTACGAGCAGTACTTC | TRBJ2-7 | . | . | TRBV5-4 | 17
CASSLGQGECEQYF | TGTGCCAGCAGCTTGGGACAGGGGGAGTGCGAGCAGTACTTC | TRBJ2-7 | TRBD1 | . | TRBV7-9 | 14
CAGTQRDGIYGYTF | TGTGCCGGTACCCAGCGGGACGGTATCTATGGCTACACCTTC | TRBJ1-2 | . | once | TRBV6-1 | 14
CASSQAGGSLTEAFF | TGCGCCAGCAGCCAAGCAGGGGGTAGCCTCACTGAAGCTTTCTTT | TRBJ1-1 | TRBD1 | . | TRBV4-3 | 15
CASSLNAGRGDEKLFF | TGTGCCAGCAGCTTAAATGCGGGCAGGGGCGATGAAAAACTGTTTTTT | TRBJ1-4 | . | few | TRBV7-6 | 16
CASSVEGSIGANVLTF | TGTGCCAGTAGTGTTGAGGGATCAATTGGGGCCAACGTCCTGACTTTC | TRBJ2-6 | . | once | TRBV19 | 16
CASSFEVRRGSNEQYF | TGTGCCAGCAGCTTCGAGGTGAGGAGGGGTTCCAACGAGCAGTACTTC | TRBJ2-7 | . | . | TRBV7-8 | 16
CASSPARAVRTEAFF | TGTGCCAGCAGCCCAGCCAGGGCCGTTCGGACTGAAGCTTTCTTT | TRBJ1-1 | . | . | TRBV7-2 | 15
CAISTRIEETQYF | TGTGCCATCAGTACACGAATTGAGGAGACCCAGTACTTC | TRBJ2-5 | . | . | TRBV10-3 | 13
CASSRGSRTHEQYF | TGTGCCAGCAGCCGTGGGTCTAGGACTCACGAGCAGTACTTC | TRBJ2-7 | . | . | TRBV6-5 | 14
CASSQDRSNTEAFF | TGCGCCAGCAGCCAAGATCGGTCGAACACTGAAGCTTTCTTT | TRBJ1-1 | . | once | TRBV4-1 | 14
CAWDLFGGNYGYTF | TGTGCCTGGGATCTTTTCGGGGGGAACTATGGCTACACCTTC | TRBJ1-2 | . | . | TRBV30 | 14
CASSFGTGSQETQYF | TGTGCCAGCAGTTTTGGGACAGGTAGCCAAGAGACCCAGTACTTC | TRBJ2-5 | TRBD1 | few | TRBV28 | 15
CASRGTRLAKNIQYF | TGTGCCAGCAGAGGGACTAGGCTAGCCAAAAACATTCAGTACTTC | TRBJ2-4 | TRBD2 | . | TRBV11-2 | 15
CASSSQTGGDQPQHF | TGTGCCAGTAGTTCCCAGACAGGGGGCGATCAGCCCCAGCATTTT | TRBJ1-5 | TRBD1 | once | TRBV19 | 15
CASTPAGWGQAFF | TGTGCCAGCACCCCAGCGGGATGGGGGCAGGCTTTCTTT | TRBJ1-1 | . | . | TRBV7-9 | 13
CATSRDNSAETQYF | TGTGCCACCAGCAGAGATAATAGCGCAGAGACCCAGTACTTC | TRBJ2-5 | . | . | TRBV15 | 14
CASSAGARDTQYF | TGCGCCAGCAGTGCGGGGGCGAGGGATACGCAGTATTTT | TRBJ2-3 | . | few | TRBV10-2 | 13
CASSVGQRTDTQYF | TGTGCCAGCAGCGTGGGACAGCGCACAGATACGCAGTATTTT | TRBJ2-3 | TRBD1 | . | TRBV9 | 14
CASRDRAAEKLFF | TGTGCCAGCAGAGACAGGGCAGCGGAAAAACTGTTTTTT | TRBJ1-4 | TRBD1 | few | TRBV28 | 13
CASSSDRSEQYF | TGTGCCAGCAGCTCAGACAGATCCGAGCAGTACTTC | TRBJ2-7 | . | . | TRBV7-5 | 12